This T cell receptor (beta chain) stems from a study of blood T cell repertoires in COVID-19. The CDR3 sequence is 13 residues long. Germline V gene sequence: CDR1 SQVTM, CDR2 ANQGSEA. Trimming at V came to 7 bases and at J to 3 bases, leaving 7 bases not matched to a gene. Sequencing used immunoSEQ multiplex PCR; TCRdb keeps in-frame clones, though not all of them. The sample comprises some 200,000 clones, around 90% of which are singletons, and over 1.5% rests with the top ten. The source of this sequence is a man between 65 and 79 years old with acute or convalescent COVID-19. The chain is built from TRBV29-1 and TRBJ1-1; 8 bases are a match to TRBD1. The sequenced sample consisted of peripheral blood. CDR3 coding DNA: TGCAGCGCCGGACAGGGTTTGGACACTGAAGCTTTCTTT. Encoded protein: CSAGQGLDTEAFF.